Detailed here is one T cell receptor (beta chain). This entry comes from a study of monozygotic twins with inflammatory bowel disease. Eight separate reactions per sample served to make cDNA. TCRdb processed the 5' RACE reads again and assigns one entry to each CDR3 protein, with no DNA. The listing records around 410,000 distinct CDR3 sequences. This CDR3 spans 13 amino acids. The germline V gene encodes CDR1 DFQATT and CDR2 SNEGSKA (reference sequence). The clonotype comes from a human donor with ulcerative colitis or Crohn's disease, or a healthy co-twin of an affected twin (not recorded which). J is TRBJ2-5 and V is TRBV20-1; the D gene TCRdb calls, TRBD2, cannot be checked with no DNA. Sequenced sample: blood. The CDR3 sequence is CSAGAGGQETQYF.